This TCR beta chain comes out of a study of cytomegalovirus exposure and HLA in healthy donors. Whole-study findings and limits: As was reported, the HLA-A and HLA-B alleles of most subjects were accurately predicted from TCR beta sequences. CMV antigen specificity was confirmed in vitro for a few CMV-associated chains. Altogether, 150 to 200 TCR beta chains were recorded as cytomegalovirus-associated. Reported performance of the classifier showed diagnosis of cytomegalovirus status with high specificity and sensitivity.

The CDR3 extends over 14 amino acids. Per the germline V gene, CDR1 is SQVTM and CDR2 is ANQGSEA. The germline V and J ends were trimmed by 1 base and 1 base, with 10 bases remaining between them. In this sample, this clone turned up a few times. Its antigen is unknown. It was with 60 Vbeta and 13 Jbeta primers that the PCR ran. TCRdb's table, derived via immunoSEQ multiplex PCR, lists solely in-frame clones and lacks some. The table shows 100,000 to 150,000 clones, with 74% occurring only once. The chain joins TRBV29-1 to TRBJ1-2, with TRBD1 as a possible D gene (5 bases). This sequence was found in a woman between 45 and 65 years old in good health and CMV-seropositive. The sequenced sample consisted of PBMCs. The DNA of the CDR3 is TGCAGCGTTGAAGTGACAGATGGTAACTATGGCTACACCTTC. Translating it yields CSVEVTDGNYGYTF.